One sample yielded the 10 T cell receptor beta chains listed below, sequenced in a study of radiotherapy plus CTLA-4 blockade in lung cancer. Data came from immunoSEQ multiplex PCR; TCRdb stores just in-frame clones and leaves some out. The table lists 70,000 to 100,000 clones, 75% to 90% of them singletons. The sequencing used peripheral blood, collected from a patient treated with radiotherapy plus ipilimumab. The receptors stem from a human donor with non-small cell lung cancer who had a partial response to radiotherapy plus ipilimumab.

This clone is a singleton in its sample. The rearrangement links TRBV28 to TRBJ1-2; D is uncertain. V lost 5 bases to trimming and J lost 4 bases, with 11 bases between them. Germline V CDR1 and CDR2: MDHEN, SYDVKM. The CDR3 extends over 13 amino acids. CDR3 sequence: CASSPGTVYGYTF. The CDR3 coding sequence is TGTGCCAGCAGTCCCGGAACAGTCTATGGCTACACCTTC.

The chain uses TRBV19 and TRBJ1-2; TRBD1 agrees at 8 bases. Germline loops: CDR1 LNHDA, CDR2 SQIVND (reference sequence). The V segment lost 4 bases and the J segment 2 bases; nucleotides outside the gene matches: 6. The CDR3 runs to 15 residues. In DNA, the CDR3 is TGTGCCAGTAGTACGACTTACAGGGGGAACTATGGCTACACCTTC. It translates to CASSTTYRGNYGYTF.

The chain uses TRBV19 and TRBJ1-5, with 10 bases fitting TRBD1. The CDR3 covers 17 residues. Looked up from germline, CDR1 is LNHDA and CDR2 is SQIVND (reference sequence). V lost 10 bases, J lost 0 bases, and 12 bases stayed unmatched. Written as DNA, the CDR3 is TGTGCCACTAAACCGGGACAGGGGATTCATAGCAATCAGCCCCAGCATTTT. Protein sequence: CATKPGQGIHSNQPQHF.

CDR3 in DNA: TGTGCCAGCAGCTCACCGGGACAGACCCTCACTGAAGCTTTCTTT. Residues: CASSSPGQTLTEAFF. V usage is TRBV7-9 and J usage is TRBJ1-1, with 7 nucleotides matching TRBD1. There are 15 residues in the CDR3. The J segment lost 4 bases and the V segment lost 4 bases, leaving 9 bases of the junction unmatched. The germline V gene has CDR1 SEHNR and CDR2 FQNEAQ (reference sequence).

The chain has TRBV4-3 and TRBJ1-3; 7 nucleotides agree with TRBD1. CDR3 size: 16 residues. Unmatched junction bases numbered 7, after V lost 1 base and J lost 4 bases. Germline V gene sequence: CDR1 LGHNA, CDR2 YSLEER. The CDR3 spells CASSQGQGLIGNTIYF. CDR3 in DNA: TGCGCCAGCAGCCAAGGACAGGGTCTAATAGGAAACACCATATATTTT.

This chain connects TRBV6-5 to TRBJ2-1; TRBD2 is a possible D gene (6 bases). Deletions cut 4 bases from V and 8 bases from J, with 15 bases between. The CDR3 sequence is 14 residues long. CDR1 is MNHEY, CDR2 SVGAGI, per germline. The CDR3 here is CASSSRDSVYEQFF. The CDR3 nucleotides are TGTGCCAGCAGTTCCCGGGACTCGGTGTATGAGCAGTTCTTC.

This rearrangement joins TRBV11-2 to TRBJ2-5, with TRBD2 identical over 7 bases. V shed 5 bases and J 5 bases; nucleotides not matched to a gene: 14. This CDR3 is built from 16 residues. The V gene's germline CDR1 is SGHAT and CDR2 FQNNGV. CDR3 residues: CASSPRAAGRGETQYF. DNA for the CDR3: TGTGCCAGCAGCCCCCGGGCAGCGGGACGGGGGGAGACCCAGTACTTC.

This sequence joins TRBV6-1 and TRBJ1-5; D is unresolved. V was trimmed by 8 bases and J by 0 bases, leaving 8 bases between them. This CDR3 is 13 amino acids long. CDR1 and CDR2 (germline): MNHNS, SASEGT. The CDR3 sequence: CASSPLSNQPQHF. CDR3 coding DNA: TGTGCCAGCTCCCCCCTTAGCAATCAGCCCCAGCATTTT.

The genes are TRBV29-1 and TRBJ1-3; 10 nucleotides match TRBD1. Germline loops: CDR1 SQVTM, CDR2 ANQGSEA. CDR3 length equals 14 residues. Trimming took 7 bases from V and 2 from J; bases not matched to a gene: 5. CDR3 sequence (DNA): TGCAGCGGAGCCGGGACAGGGGCTGGAAACACCATATATTTT. Translation: CSGAGTGAGNTIYF. The full variable domain, rest sourced from reference TRBV29-1 and TRBJ1-3, is SAVISQKPSRDICQRGTSLTIQCQVDSQVTMMFWYRQQPGQSLTLIATANQGSEATYESGFVIDKFPISRPNLTFSTLTVSNMSPEDSSIYLCSGAGTGAGNTIYFGEGSWLTVV.

The gene calls are TRBV6-5 and TRBJ2-7; D perhaps matches TRBD2 (5 bases). Between the trimmed V and J ends, which lost 7 bases and 0 bases, there was a span of 10 bases. The CDR3 spans 13 residues. Germline lookup yields CDR1 MNHEY and CDR2 SVGAGI. CDR3 sequence reads: CASNVGSSYEQYV. CDR3 in DNA: TGTGCCAGCAATGTGGGGAGCTCCTACGAGCAGTACGTC.